These T cell receptor beta chains were read from a single sample in a study of blood T cell repertoires in COVID-19. Here immunoSEQ multiplex PCR was the method, and the copy in TCRdb shows in-frame clones only, minus some. The data contain about 50,000 clones, more than 70% of them singletons. Sequencing input: peripheral blood. The receptors come from a woman in her sixties or seventies with acute or convalescent COVID-19. Both conserved end residues are part of each CDR3. D genes are given only for firm matches. A clone size is listed for some rows: how often the clone was seen (once, few, many), or a class if it is expanded.

J	size	D	V	CDR3	DNA
TRBJ1-3	once	-	TRBV15	CATSSGGVGNTIYF	TGTGCCACCAGCAGTGGAGGGGTTGGAAACACCATATATTTT
TRBJ2-2	-	-	TRBV18	CASSPRGVAATGELFF	TGTGCCAGCTCACCACGGGGGGTAGCGGCCACCGGGGAGCTGTTTTTT
TRBJ2-5	-	-	TRBV4-3	CASSPILRETQYF	TGCGCCAGCAGCCCCATCTTGAGGGAGACCCAGTACTTC
TRBJ1-4	-	TRBD1	TRBV27	CASSARQGVGEKLFF	TGTGCCAGCAGTGCTAGACAGGGGGTGGGAGAAAAACTGTTTTTT
TRBJ2-3	-	TRBD2	TRBV18	CASSSNQFAGGTDTQYF	TGTGCCAGCTCATCCAACCAGTTCGCGGGAGGCACAGATACGCAGTATTTT
TRBJ2-7	-	-	TRBV24-1	CATRGGQLYSYEQYF	TGTGCCACCAGGGGGGGACAGTTGTACTCCTACGAGCAGTACTTC
TRBJ1-5	-	-	TRBV10-3	CAISESGGGQDNQPQHF	TGTGCCATCAGTGAGTCAGGCGGGGGGCAGGACAATCAGCCCCAGCATTTT
TRBJ2-3	-	TRBD1	TRBV29-1	CSVDRGADTQYF	TGCAGCGTCGACAGGGGGGCAGATACGCAGTATTTT
TRBJ1-5	-	-	TRBV18	CASSPSGGQGDQPQHF	TGTGCCAGCTCACCCTCGGGTGGGCAAGGGGATCAGCCCCAGCATTTT
TRBJ1-3	-	TRBD1	TRBV6-5	CASRATGGNTIYF	TGTGCCAGCAGGGCGACAGGGGGAAACACCATATATTTT
TRBJ2-7	-	-	TRBV11-2	CASSLGTARTYEQYF	TGTGCCAGCAGCTTAGGAACGGCGCGGACCTACGAGCAGTACTTC
TRBJ2-3	-	-	TRBV6-2/TRBV6-3	CASSYSNQNQNTQYF	TGTGCCAGCAGTTACTCGAACCAGAACCAAAATACGCAGTATTTT
TRBJ2-5	-	-	TRBV5-6	CASSYFQAKETQYF	TGTGCCAGCAGCTATTTCCAGGCGAAGGAGACCCAGTACTTC
TRBJ2-5	-	-	TRBV7-8	CASSPAVGQETQYF	TGTGCCAGCAGCCCGGCGGTCGGACAGGAGACCCAGTACTTC
TRBJ1-2	-	TRBD1	TRBV19	CASSIGQGWIYGYTF	TGTGCCAGTAGTATAGGACAGGGGTGGATCTATGGCTACACCTTC
TRBJ2-2	-	-	TRBV27	CASSPRIRGTGELFF	TGTGCCAGCAGTCCGAGGATACGGGGAACCGGGGAGCTGTTTTTT
TRBJ1-2	-	TRBD1	TRBV5-1	CASRGTGGSYGYTF	TGCGCCAGCAGAGGGACAGGGGGAAGCTATGGCTACACCTTC
TRBJ2-3	-	-	TRBV6-5	CASTRTASTDTQYF	TGTGCCAGCACCCGGACAGCCAGCACAGATACGCAGTATTTT
TRBJ1-5	-	-	TRBV3-1/TRBV3-2	CASSQVTYLGINQPQHF	TGTGCCAGCAGCCAAGTGACCTATCTCGGGATCAATCAGCCCCAGCATTTT
TRBJ1-4	-	-	TRBV5-5	CASSLAAVQGFNEKLFF	TGTGCCAGCAGCTTGGCGGCAGTTCAGGGGTTTAATGAAAAACTGTTTTTT
TRBJ2-3	-	-	TRBV18	CASSPRLTGQYF	TGTGCCAGCTCACCAAGGCTAACAGGGCAGTATTTT
TRBJ2-1	-	TRBD2	TRBV9	CASSALAGDYNEQFF	TGTGCCAGCAGCGCCTTAGCGGGAGATTACAATGAGCAGTTCTTC
TRBJ2-1	once	-	TRBV29-1	CSVEPTRYNEQFF	TGCAGCGTTGAACCGACAAGATACAATGAGCAGTTCTTC
TRBJ2-7	-	TRBD1	TRBV5-6	CASSLAGTGRYEQYF	TGTGCCAGCAGCTTGGCCGGGACAGGGCGGTACGAGCAGTACTTC
TRBJ2-2	-	TRBD1	TRBV5-1	CASSFTGGGTGELFF	TGCGCCAGCAGCTTTACAGGGGGCGGCACCGGGGAGCTGTTTTTT
TRBJ1-1	-	TRBD1	TRBV10-3	CAISELGTASTEAFF	TGTGCCATCAGTGAACTGGGGACAGCTAGCACTGAAGCTTTCTTT
TRBJ2-2	once	TRBD2	TRBV20-1	CSASSLGTSLTGELFF	TGCAGTGCTAGTTCCCTCGGGACTAGCCTCACCGGGGAGCTGTTTTTT
TRBJ1-1	few	-	TRBV7-6	CASSPLTGSNTEAFF	TGTGCCAGCAGCCCCTTGACAGGTTCGAACACTGAAGCTTTCTTT